This T cell receptor (beta chain) was observed in a study of identical twins. TCRdb re-called the 5' RACE reads through MiXCR, storing one row per CDR3 protein. Among nearly 900,000 distinct CDR3 sequences listed, around an eighth were seen once. The table lists this clonotype with a few counts. This same sample was also taken into another study, of yellow fever vaccine responses in identical twins.

The sample comprised PBMCs. The sequence was obtained from a woman between 18 and 30 years old in good health.

DNA for the CDR3: TGTGCCAGCTCACCACTTGAGGGGATGGGCACTGAAGCTTTCTTT. Translation gives CASSPLEGMGTEAFF. V and J are TRBV18 and TRBJ1-1; tentatively, D is TRBD1 (5 bases). Germline CDR1 reads KGHSH; CDR2 reads LQKENI. Deletions cut 1 base from V and 4 bases from J, with 13 bases between. CDR3 length equals 15 residues.